This is a list of T cell receptor beta chains from one sample in a study of shared clonotypes between healthy human individuals. Only in-frame clones appear in the TCRdb table, and some are missing; sequencing was by immunoSEQ multiplex PCR. The data show fewer than 1 million clones, with 90% to 98% seen just once and about 0.25% held by the top ten. The sample was naive CD8+ T cells sorted from blood. These receptors all stem from a man under 40 in good health. The CDR3 runs from the conserved cysteine through the conserved F or W. The D gene is left open where the match is weak. Expanded clones get a size class; other rows say once, few or many, or leave the size out.

j_gene,v_gene,abundance,d_gene,CDR3nt,CDR3aa
TRBJ2-1,TRBV27,.,TRBD2,TGTGCCAGCAGTTCGTACAATAGCGGGAGGGATTCCTACAATGAGCAGTTCTTC,CASSSYNSGRDSYNEQFF
TRBJ2-1,TRBV28,.,TRBD2,TGTGCCAGCAGACCTTTAGCGGGGAGTTTAAATGATGAGCAGTTCTTC,CASRPLAGSLNDEQFF
TRBJ2-7,TRBV7-9,.,TRBD1,TGTGCCAGCAGCTTAGTCCCGGGACAGGGGGCCCCCTACGAGCAGTACTTC,CASSLVPGQGAPYEQYF
TRBJ2-3,TRBV7-8,.,TRBD2,TGTGCCAGCAGCTTCGTCCCTACTAGCGGCACAGATACGCAGTATTTT,CASSFVPTSGTDTQYF
TRBJ2-7,TRBV14,.,TRBD1,TGTGCCAGCAGCCAAAACAGGGGTCACTACGAGCAGTACTTC,CASSQNRGHYEQYF
TRBJ2-7,TRBV5-4,.,.,TGTGCCAGCAGCTTCGGACTTTCGGCCTACGAGCAGTACTTC,CASSFGLSAYEQYF
TRBJ1-1,TRBV7-9,once,.,TGTGCCAGCAGCACACTTAACACTGAAGCTTTCTTT,CASSTLNTEAFF
TRBJ1-2,TRBV9,.,.,TGTGCCAGCAGCGTAGCTGATTCGGTCTATGGCTACACCTTC,CASSVADSVYGYTF
TRBJ2-7,TRBV27,.,.,TGTGCCAGCAGTTTAGCGCTAGGTAGCTACGAGCAGTACTTC,CASSLALGSYEQYF
TRBJ1-1,TRBV7-9,.,.,TGTGCCAGCAGACGAACCAGGGGCGGGGACACTGAAGCTTTCTTT,CASRRTRGGDTEAFF
TRBJ2-5,TRBV11-2,once,.,TGTGCCAGCAGCTCGAAACTTAGAGGGAGAGAGCTCCAAGAGACCCAGTACTTC,CASSSKLRGRELQETQYF
TRBJ2-1,TRBV14,once,.,TGTGCCAGCAGCCATTCTCGGACAGTTTACAATGAGCAGTTCTTC,CASSHSRTVYNEQFF
TRBJ2-1,TRBV15,.,TRBD2,TGTGCCACCAGCAGCTACGGGGAGGGAATGAATGAGCAGTTCTTC,CATSSYGEGMNEQFF
TRBJ1-1,TRBV27,.,TRBD1,TGTGCCAGCAGTTTGGTTCCGGACAGGGGCGCTGAAGCTTTCTTT,CASSLVPDRGAEAFF
TRBJ2-1,TRBV27,.,.,TGTGCCAGCAGTCAAAGACGGAATGAGCAGTTCTTC,CASSQRRNEQFF
TRBJ2-7,TRBV6-1,.,.,TGTGCCAGCAGTGACCCGGGCTCCTACGAGCAGTACTTC,CASSDPGSYEQYF
TRBJ1-1,TRBV27,.,.,TGTGCCAGCAGTTTATCGAATCTATTACCCGCGGGATCTGAAGCTTTCTTT,CASSLSNLLPAGSEAFF
TRBJ1-1,TRBV5-6,.,.,TGTGCCAGCAGCTTGGTGACGGGGAACACTGAAGCTTTCTTT,CASSLVTGNTEAFF
TRBJ2-5,TRBV10-1,.,TRBD1,TGCGCCAGCAGTGACAGGACAGGGTACCAAGAGACCCAGTACTTC,CASSDRTGYQETQYF
TRBJ2-7,TRBV2,.,.,TGTGCCAGCAGGGCCTACAGGGAATTTGCCTACGAGCAGTACTTC,CASRAYREFAYEQYF
TRBJ2-7,TRBV7-6,.,.,TGTGCCAGCAGCTTAGAATTCCCTGCCTACGAGCAGTACTTC,CASSLEFPAYEQYF
TRBJ2-4,TRBV5-4,.,TRBD1,TGTGCCAGCAGCCCGATCGGACAGGGGGTGAGCATTCAGTACTTC,CASSPIGQGVSIQYF
TRBJ2-1,TRBV4-1,.,.,TGCGCCAGCAGCCGAGGACAATACAATGAGCAGTTCTTC,CASSRGQYNEQFF
TRBJ2-7,TRBV27,.,.,TGTGCCAGCAGTCATGGACCGGAGCAGTACTTC,CASSHGPEQYF
TRBJ2-7,TRBV7-9,once,.,TGTGCCAGCAGCTTCGTCCAGGCTGGCGAGGACGAGCAGTACTTC,CASSFVQAGEDEQYF
TRBJ2-7,TRBV4-1,.,TRBD2,TGCGCCAGCAGCCAAGAGGGAGGGGTCCCTGCCTACGAGCAGTACTTC,CASSQEGGVPAYEQYF
TRBJ2-3,TRBV7-2,once,TRBD2,TGTGCCAGCAGGCAGACTAGCGGGACTGCGACAGATACGCAGTATTTT,CASRQTSGTATDTQYF
TRBJ2-7,TRBV5-1,.,TRBD2,TGCGCCAGCACGGTGGAGGCTAGCGGGACGAGCTCCTACGAGCAGTACTTC,CASTVEASGTSSYEQYF
TRBJ2-1,TRBV6-6,.,TRBD2,TGTGCCAGCAGTATTCTACTAGCGGAGTACAATGAGCAGTTCTTC,CASSILLAEYNEQFF
TRBJ2-7,TRBV14,.,TRBD2,TGTGCCAGCAGCCAAGGGCTAGCGGGTATCGACGAGCAGTACTTC,CASSQGLAGIDEQYF
TRBJ2-1,TRBV29-1,.,TRBD1,TGCAGCGTCTGGACAGGGGAGAATGAGCAGTTCTTC,CSVWTGENEQFF
TRBJ2-5,TRBV11-2,.,.,TGTGCCAGCAGCTTGGGGGCTGAGACCCAGTACTTC,CASSLGAETQYF
TRBJ2-7,TRBV28,.,.,TGTGCCAGCAGTTGGGCAGGGGTCCACGAGCAGTACTTC,CASSWAGVHEQYF
TRBJ2-7,TRBV5-5,once,TRBD2,TGTGCCAGCAGAAAAATTGGACTAGCGGGACCGACCTACGAGCAGTACTTC,CASRKIGLAGPTYEQYF
TRBJ2-1,TRBV7-2,.,TRBD2,TGTGCCAGCACCGATCCTCCCACTAGCGGGTGGAATGAGCAGTTCTTC,CASTDPPTSGWNEQFF
TRBJ2-3,TRBV7-9,once,.,TGTGCCAGCAGCTTAGTAGAGGGAAGCACAGATACGCAGTATTTT,CASSLVEGSTDTQYF
TRBJ2-5,TRBV2,.,.,TGTGCCAGCAAACCGACATTCGTCCTCCAAGAGACCCAGTACTTC,CASKPTFVLQETQYF
TRBJ2-3,TRBV5-1,.,TRBD2,TGCGCCAGCAGCTCTGTTACTAGCGGGAGTACAGATACGCAGTATTTT,CASSSVTSGSTDTQYF
TRBJ2-7,TRBV7-9,.,TRBD1,TGTGCCAGCAGCTCTGGCACCCGGACAGGGGCCTACGAGCAGTACTTC,CASSSGTRTGAYEQYF
TRBJ2-7,TRBV14,.,.,TGTGCCAGCAGCCACTTTGGGCATGGCTACGAGCAGTACTTC,CASSHFGHGYEQYF
TRBJ2-7,TRBV29-1,once,.,TGCAGCGTATCAGGGTTAGCGTCGTCCTACGAGCAGTACTTC,CSVSGLASSYEQYF
TRBJ2-1,TRBV4-1,.,.,TGCGCCAGCAGCCCGCCGGGGCGAAGCTCCTACAATGAGCAGTTCTTC,CASSPPGRSSYNEQFF
TRBJ2-7,TRBV7-9,once,.,TGTGCCAGCAGCTACGACAGGGAGCAGTACTTC,CASSYDREQYF
TRBJ2-1,TRBV7-8,.,.,TGTGCCAGCAGCTGGGGCCTGCAGAGCTCCTACAATGAGCAGTTCTTC,CASSWGLQSSYNEQFF
TRBJ1-2,TRBV4-1,once,.,TGCGCCAGCAGCCAACTGGACATAAACTATGGCTACACCTTC,CASSQLDINYGYTF
TRBJ2-3,TRBV7-7,.,.,TGTGCCAGCAGCTTAGGAGTTTCTAGCTTGGGCACAGATACGCAGTATTTT,CASSLGVSSLGTDTQYF
TRBJ2-3,TRBV7-4,.,.,TGTGCCAGCAGCTTAAACTTCGACCGCACAGATACGCAGTATTTT,CASSLNFDRTDTQYF
TRBJ2-3,TRBV6-1,.,.,TGTGCCAGCAGTGAAACCCTGGCAGACACAGATACGCAGTATTTT,CASSETLADTDTQYF
TRBJ2-3,TRBV4-3,.,TRBD2,TGCGCCAGCAGCCAAGATTCGGGAGGGTTTACAGATACGCAGTATTTT,CASSQDSGGFTDTQYF
TRBJ2-4,TRBV9,once,TRBD1,TGTGCCAGCAGCTCGGACAGGAATTCGGCCAAAAACATTCAGTACTTC,CASSSDRNSAKNIQYF
TRBJ2-1,TRBV27,.,TRBD2,TGTGCCAGCAGTTTATCTGGGCTAGCGGGAGGGGGACGGTTCTTC,CASSLSGLAGGGRFF
TRBJ2-1,TRBV29-1,.,.,TGCAGCGTTGGGGAGCAGTTCTTC,CSVGEQFF
TRBJ2-1,TRBV2,.,TRBD2,TGTGCCACCCGGGGGGATGACTCCTACAATGAGCAGTTCTTC,CATRGDDSYNEQFF
TRBJ2-7,TRBV6-1,.,.,TGTGCCAGCAGTGAGGGCAGTGCCTACGAGCAGTACTTC,CASSEGSAYEQYF